These T cell receptor beta chains were read from a single sample in a study of blood T cells in healthy people across ages. TCRdb re-called the 5' RACE reads with MiXCR, one entry per CDR3 protein. The sample includes fewer than 750,000 distinct CDR3 sequences, around half of them seen just once. The sample comprised blood. The receptors derive from a man at least 80 years old in good health. CDR3s include the opening cysteine and the closing phenylalanine or tryptophan. Fields, in order: V gene, J gene, CDR3 protein.

v_call: TRBV12-3/TRBV12-4; j_call: TRBJ2-3; cdr3_aa: CASSFRGGSTDTQYF
v_call: TRBV20-1; j_call: TRBJ2-3; cdr3_aa: CSARYNTDTQYF
v_call: TRBV6-5; j_call: TRBJ1-1; cdr3_aa: CASSYSSVRTGGNTEAFF
v_call: TRBV11-2; j_call: -; cdr3_aa: CASSLVKVEQYF
v_call: TRBV3-1; j_call: TRBJ2-3; cdr3_aa: CASSPFRGAGTDTQYF
v_call: TRBV7-2; j_call: TRBJ2-3; cdr3_aa: CASSLAGASRGRDTQYF
v_call: TRBV6-6; j_call: TRBJ2-5; cdr3_aa: CASSGTYIRETQYF
v_call: TRBV4-3; j_call: TRBJ2-4; cdr3_aa: CASSQVLGLPPPEQYF
v_call: TRBV7-9; j_call: TRBJ2-3; cdr3_aa: CASSLAEASGNTDTQYF
v_call: TRBV11-2; j_call: TRBJ2-1; cdr3_aa: CASSFRRGGYNEQFF
v_call: TRBV18; j_call: TRBJ2-5; cdr3_aa: CASSPLGDYGKETQYF
v_call: TRBV20-1; j_call: TRBJ2-1; cdr3_aa: CSATTSGAYNEQFF
v_call: TRBV20-1; j_call: TRBJ2-5; cdr3_aa: CSAEDRGYQETQYF
v_call: TRBV24-1; j_call: TRBJ2-6; cdr3_aa: CATSAGVSGANVLTF
v_call: TRBV11-1; j_call: TRBJ2-3; cdr3_aa: CASSSGASGSGRSVDTQYF
v_call: TRBV4-3; j_call: TRBJ1-4; cdr3_aa: CASSQEGTNRVLFF
v_call: TRBV5-1; j_call: TRBJ1-1; cdr3_aa: CASSLVGSDTEAFF
v_call: TRBV5-1; j_call: TRBJ2-5; cdr3_aa: CASSLGTQPRETQYF
v_call: TRBV6-5; j_call: TRBJ1-1; cdr3_aa: CTSIRQGGLNTEAFF
v_call: TRBV11-2; j_call: TRBJ2-5; cdr3_aa: CASSLDVQGWETQYF
v_call: TRBV12-3/TRBV12-4; j_call: -; cdr3_aa: CASSPEEGFESSKYEQYF
v_call: TRBV7-9; j_call: TRBJ1-2; cdr3_aa: CASSLLLGDYGYTF
v_call: TRBV6-5; j_call: TRBJ2-3; cdr3_aa: CASRTGQREAQYF
v_call: TRBV6-2/TRBV6-3; j_call: TRBJ1-4; cdr3_aa: CTSRRRGAEVLFF
v_call: TRBV5-1; j_call: TRBJ2-5; cdr3_aa: CASSFQDGETQYF
v_call: TRBV10-3; j_call: TRBJ2-1; cdr3_aa: CAISGQGAIEQFF
v_call: TRBV21-1; j_call: TRBJ2-1; cdr3_aa: CASSTTWASVNEQFF
v_call: TRBV7-2; j_call: TRBJ2-5; cdr3_aa: CATQLTESEQYF
v_call: TRBV20-1; j_call: TRBJ2-1; cdr3_aa: CSAREFSGYSYNEQFF
v_call: TRBV5-1; j_call: TRBJ2-3; cdr3_aa: CASSLVERADTQYF
v_call: TRBV20-1; j_call: TRBJ2-1; cdr3_aa: CSARGSGGQGYNEQFF
v_call: TRBV2; j_call: TRBJ2-6; cdr3_aa: CASSQQGLSGANVLTF
v_call: TRBV25-1; j_call: TRBJ2-2; cdr3_aa: CASRGSPGELFF
v_call: TRBV9; j_call: TRBJ2-1; cdr3_aa: CASSPLLAGLEQFF
v_call: TRBV6-6; j_call: TRBJ2-7; cdr3_aa: CASSYSGREGEQYF
v_call: TRBV9; j_call: TRBJ2-1; cdr3_aa: CASSVLAGAHEQFF
v_call: TRBV7-3; j_call: TRBJ2-3; cdr3_aa: CASSLTGAGTTDTQYF
v_call: TRBV7-2; j_call: TRBJ2-1; cdr3_aa: CASEIRSGGRAFF
v_call: TRBV20-1; j_call: TRBJ2-5; cdr3_aa: CSARAQRLKETQYF
v_call: TRBV6-2/TRBV6-3; j_call: TRBJ2-1; cdr3_aa: CASSFPGLAGYNEQFF
v_call: TRBV9; j_call: TRBJ2-1; cdr3_aa: CASSVGEAGGPLNNEQFF
v_call: TRBV13; j_call: TRBJ1-2; cdr3_aa: CASSSGTLSRYGYTF
v_call: TRBV5-6; j_call: TRBJ2-1; cdr3_aa: CASSWSGVRLYNEQFF
v_call: TRBV7-3; j_call: TRBJ2-3; cdr3_aa: CASKATGSVDTQYF
v_call: TRBV28; j_call: TRBJ2-7; cdr3_aa: CASSLSRSGAYEQYF
v_call: TRBV29-1; j_call: TRBJ1-5; cdr3_aa: CSGGSAVGQPRHF
v_call: TRBV7-2; j_call: TRBJ2-3; cdr3_aa: CASSRRTGGGPADTQYF
v_call: TRBV27; j_call: TRBJ1-5; cdr3_aa: CASSLVDSNQPQHF
v_call: TRBV29-1; j_call: TRBJ2-4; cdr3_aa: CSVGSGRRDIQYF
v_call: TRBV6-6; j_call: TRBJ2-4; cdr3_aa: CASSYERQNIQYF
v_call: TRBV29-1; j_call: -; cdr3_aa: CSAPWSGLPETQYF
v_call: TRBV20-1; j_call: TRBJ2-3; cdr3_aa: CSARGETDTQYF
v_call: TRBV28; j_call: TRBJ2-7; cdr3_aa: CASSAEASGHYELYF